The next 4 T cell receptor beta chains were all read from a single sample in a study of PD-1 blockade in classical Hodgkin lymphoma. Method: immunoSEQ multiplex PCR; TCRdb's copy keeps in-frame clones and lacks some. This table has under 100,000 clones, roughly 83% appearing once. Every patient experienced relapse after autologous stem cell transplantation, and brentuximab vedotin exposure varied. The input for sequencing was peripheral blood mononuclear cells (PBMCs), taken at baseline. The receptors originated from a human donor with classical Hodgkin lymphoma.

The chain uses TRBV7-7 and TRBJ2-5, with TRBD1 matching over 7 bases. Trimming removed 4 bases from V and 4 bases from J; junction bases left unmatched: 6. The germline gives CDR1 SSHAT, CDR2 FNYEAQ (reference sequence). This CDR3 is built from 14 residues. The DNA of the CDR3 is TGTGCCAGCAGCTCGACAGGGCACGGAGAGACCCAGTACTTC. It specifies CASSSTGHGETQYF.

J is TRBJ2-3 and V is TRBV6-1; possible D gene TRBD1, 5 bases. This CDR3 has 12 residues. The germline V and J ends were trimmed by 6 bases and 4 bases, with 8 bases remaining between them. Per germline, CDR1 MNHNS and CDR2 SASEGT. DNA of the CDR3: TGTGCCAGCAGGGCGACAGCAGATACGCAGTATTTT. It is translated as CASRATADTQYF.

J is TRBJ2-7 and V is TRBV5-1; D remains ambiguous. The V and J ends lost 1 base and 5 bases respectively, with 10 bases between them. Germline-derived CDR1 and CDR2 are SGHRS and YFSETQ. The CDR3 is 13 amino acids. CDR3 DNA: TGCGCCAGCAGCTTGTACCCTACGGACGAGCAGTACTTC. This sequence encodes CASSLYPTDEQYF.

The J gene is TRBJ2-3, the V gene TRBV7-9, with D possibly matching TRBD2 (5 bases). The V end lost 5 bases, the J end lost 0 bases, and 12 bases lay between the germline ends. Looked up from germline, CDR1 is SEHNR and CDR2 is FQNEAQ (reference sequence). This CDR3 has 15 residues. The CDR3 DNA follows: TGTGCCAGCAGCCCCCTCGGCGGGAGCACAGATACGCAGTATTTT. Amino acids: CASSPLGGSTDTQYF.